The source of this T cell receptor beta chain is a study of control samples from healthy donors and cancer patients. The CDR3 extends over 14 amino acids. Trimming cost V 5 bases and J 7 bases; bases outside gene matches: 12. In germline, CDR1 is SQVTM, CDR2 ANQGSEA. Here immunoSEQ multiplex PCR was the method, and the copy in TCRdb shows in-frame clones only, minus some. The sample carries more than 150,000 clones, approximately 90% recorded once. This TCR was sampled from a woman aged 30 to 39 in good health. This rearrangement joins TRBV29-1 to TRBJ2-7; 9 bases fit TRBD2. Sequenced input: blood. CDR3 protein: CSVWRGGPAGEQYF. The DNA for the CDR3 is TGCAGCGTTTGGCGGGGGGGGCCCGCTGGGGAGCAGTACTTC.